This T cell receptor (beta chain) was recorded in a study of blood T cell repertoires in COVID-19. Study as a whole: Acute and convalescent COVID-19 samples came from the United States, Italy and Spain.

Germline V gives CDR1 SNHLY, CDR2 FYNNEI. The CDR3 is made up of 13 amino acids. V was clipped by 2 bases and J by 8 bases, with 12 bases between them. Under the authors' procedure: Estimation of nucleated cell counts relied on the amplification of reference gene primers. Only in-frame clones appear in the TCRdb table, and some are missing; sequencing was by immunoSEQ multiplex PCR. D and trimming were read from the DNA, whereas the V and J calls and clone size are those reported in that table. The sample includes a few hundred thousand clones, approximately 88% of them seen just once. Recruited during active infection, patients (from Seattle) were subsequently followed longitudinally. This clone was observed once.

The chain uses TRBV2 and TRBJ1-2; D uncertain. Specimen: peripheral blood. This TCR came from a woman in her 30s with COVID-19, enrolled during active disease. The CDR3 region is CASSEPYQRGYTF. CDR3 nucleotide sequence: TGTGCCAGCAGTGAACCCTACCAGCGGGGCTACACCTTC.